The 5 T cell receptor beta chains listed next were all sequenced from one sample in a study of T cells after posttransplantation cyclophosphamide. Assay used: immunoSEQ multiplex PCR; TCRdb lists only in-frame clones, some missing. This table holds fewer than 35,000 clones with no singletons; the top ten claim about 2.9%. Sequences were obtained from PBMCs. The receptors come from a woman aged 55-69 years in good health, CMV-negative, and a related stem cell transplant donor.

J is TRBJ2-3 and V is TRBV9; TRBD2 matches at 11 bases. V lost 0 bases to trimming and J lost 14 bases; unmatched junction nucleotides: 5. Germline assignment: CDR1 SGDLS and CDR2 YYNGEE. This CDR3 comprises 13 residues. This chain's CDR3 is CASSVALAGDWYF. CDR3 coding DNA: TGTGCCAGCAGCGTAGCACTAGCGGGGGATTGGTATTTT.

This clone was seen many times. CDR3 nucleotides: TGTGCCAGCAGCGAACCGGGACAGGGTTTAGACGAGCAGTACTTC. This gives the protein CASSEPGQGLDEQYF. V usage is TRBV7-8 and J usage is TRBJ2-7, with 9 nucleotides matching TRBD1. Per germline, CDR1 SGHVS and CDR2 FQNEAQ. The V gene end was trimmed by 5 bases and the J gene end by 5 bases; junction bases not matched to a gene: 10. This CDR3 comprises 15 residues. Looking up the rest from reference TRBV7-8 and TRBJ2-7 gives the full variable domain: GAGVSQSPRYKVAKRGQDVALRCDPISGHVSLFWYQQALGQGPEFLTYFQNEAQLDKSGLPSDRFFAERPEGSVSTLKIQRTQQEDSAVYLCASSEPGQGLDEQYFGPGTRLTVT.

This clone was seen repeatedly, ten times or more. The V call is TRBV10-3, the J call TRBJ2-7; TRBD2 matches at 7 bases. The V and J ends lost 6 bases and 5 bases, in that order; junction bases with no gene match: 7. Germline V gene lookup returns CDR1 ENHRY and CDR2 SYGVKD. The CDR3 has 13 amino acids. CDR3 DNA: TGTGCCATCAGGGCTGCGGGAGACGACGAGCAGTACTTC. This sequence encodes CAIRAAGDDEQYF.

The table lists this clone with many counts. The chain combines TRBV28 with TRBJ1-2; D unresolved. Trimming removed 3 bases at V and 4 bases at J, with 9 bases between. The CDR3 extends over 13 amino acids. CDR1 is MDHEN, CDR2 SYDVKM, per germline. CDR3 nucleotide sequence: TGTGCCAGCAGTTTTCCCGTCGGCTATGGCTACACCTTC. Translating it yields CASSFPVGYGYTF.

This clone was observed a few times. The chain couples TRBV29-1 to TRBJ2-7; 9 nucleotides match TRBD2. Germline V gives CDR1 SQVTM, CDR2 ANQGSEA. V lost 6 bases, J lost 7 bases, and 13 bases stayed unmatched. The CDR3 loop spans 14 amino acids. The chain's CDR3 is CSVYGTSPFSEQYF. CDR3 DNA sequence: TGCAGCGTGTACGGGACTAGCCCTTTTTCTGAGCAGTACTTC.